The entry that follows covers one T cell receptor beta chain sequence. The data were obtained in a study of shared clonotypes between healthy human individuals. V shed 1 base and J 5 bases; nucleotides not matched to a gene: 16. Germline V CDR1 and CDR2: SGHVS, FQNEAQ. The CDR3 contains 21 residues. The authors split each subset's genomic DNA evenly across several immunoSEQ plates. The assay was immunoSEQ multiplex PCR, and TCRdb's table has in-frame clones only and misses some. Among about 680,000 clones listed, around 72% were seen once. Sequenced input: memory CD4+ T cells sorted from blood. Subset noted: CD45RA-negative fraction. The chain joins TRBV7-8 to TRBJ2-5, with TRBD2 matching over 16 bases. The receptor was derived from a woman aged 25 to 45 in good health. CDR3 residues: CASSLGPGQWGLAGGPETQYF. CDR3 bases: TGTGCCAGCAGCTTAGGGCCGGGACAGTGGGGACTAGCGGGAGGGCCGGAGACCCAGTACTTC. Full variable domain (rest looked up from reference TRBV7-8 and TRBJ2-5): GAGVSQSPRYKVAKRGQDVALRCDPISGHVSLFWYQQALGQGPEFLTYFQNEAQLDKSGLPSDRFFAERPEGSVSTLKIQRTQQEDSAVYLCASSLGPGQWGLAGGPETQYFGPGTRLLVL.